This T cell receptor (beta chain) derives from a study of control samples from healthy donors and cancer patients. Assay: immunoSEQ multiplex PCR; the TCRdb copy retains only in-frame clones and omits some. The sample comprises about 84,000 clones, roughly 84% of which are singletons, and 11% rests with the top ten. The CDR3 is 13 residues long. The V end was cut by 2 bases, the J end by 8 bases, with 10 bases between. From germline, CDR1 is SGDLS and CDR2 YYNGEE. This clone was found once. The chain combines TRBV9 with TRBJ1-4; a possible D gene is TRBD1 (5 bases). This TCR was recovered from a man in his 60s with head and neck cancer. Sequenced: PBMCs. This CDR3 is CASSVGGREKLFF. CDR3 DNA sequence: TGTGCCAGCAGCGTGGGGGGTCGGGAAAAACTGTTTTTT.